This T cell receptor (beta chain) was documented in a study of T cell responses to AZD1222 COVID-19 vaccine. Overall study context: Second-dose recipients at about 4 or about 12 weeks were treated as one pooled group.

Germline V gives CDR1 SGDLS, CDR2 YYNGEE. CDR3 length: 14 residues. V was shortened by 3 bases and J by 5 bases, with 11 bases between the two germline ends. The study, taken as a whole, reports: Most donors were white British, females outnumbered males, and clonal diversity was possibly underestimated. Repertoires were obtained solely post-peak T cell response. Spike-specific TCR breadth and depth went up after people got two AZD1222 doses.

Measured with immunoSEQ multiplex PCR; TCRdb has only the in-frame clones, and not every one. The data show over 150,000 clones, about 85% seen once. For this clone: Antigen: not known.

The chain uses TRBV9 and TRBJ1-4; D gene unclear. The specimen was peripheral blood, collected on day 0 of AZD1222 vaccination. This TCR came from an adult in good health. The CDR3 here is CASSGGGVNEKLFF. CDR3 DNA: TGTGCCAGCAGCGGCGGCGGGGTCAATGAAAAACTGTTTTTT.